These 31 T cell receptor beta chains were all obtained from the same sample, sequenced in a study of blood T cell repertoires in COVID-19. Repertoires were generated with immunoSEQ multiplex PCR, while TCRdb's copy carries only in-frame clones and drops some. The sample carries about 110,000 clones, about 90% recorded once. Material: peripheral blood. The receptors were gathered from a human donor in a cohort sampled during active COVID-19.

In this sample, this clone turned up once. The genes are TRBV5-5 and TRBJ1-1, with a weak D call TRBD1 (5 bases). Germline CDR1 is SGHKS and CDR2 is YYEKEE (reference sequence). The CDR3 has 15 amino acids. Trimming cost V 5 bases and J 1 base, with 15 bases left between them. The CDR3 DNA sequence: TGTGCCAGCAGGGTTTCCGCTCAGGGGAACACTGAAGCTTTCTTT. Residues: CASRVSAQGNTEAFF.

The rearrangement uses TRBV9 and TRBJ2-7, with 9 nucleotides matching TRBD2. The V gene's germline CDR1 is SGDLS and CDR2 YYNGEE. The length of the CDR3 is 15 residues. J was trimmed by 2 bases and V by 0 bases; bases with no gene match: 3. The chain's CDR3 is CASSVGGGGAYEQYF. The CDR3 DNA follows: TGTGCCAGCAGCGTAGGTGGCGGGGGGGCCTACGAGCAGTACTTC.

Only one count was recorded for this clone. The CDR3 coding sequence is TGTGCCAGCAGTTATATTGGAAACACCATATATTTT. The encoded protein is CASSYIGNTIYF. The chain carries TRBV6-2 or TRBV6-3 and TRBJ1-3; D gene ambiguous. The V and J ends lost 3 bases and 3 bases respectively, with 3 bases between them. Germline V gene lookup returns CDR1 MNHEY and CDR2 SVGEGT. The CDR3 is 12 amino acids.

The rearrangement links TRBV29-1 to TRBJ1-6, with D perhaps matching TRBD1 (5 bases). Trimming pared 2 bases from V and 8 bases from J, leaving 10 bases between. The CDR3 is made up of 13 amino acids. Germline lookup yields CDR1 SQVTM and CDR2 ANQGSEA. CDR3 in amino acids: CSVEIGGDSPLHF. CDR3 nucleotide sequence: TGCAGCGTTGAAATCGGGGGTGATTCACCCCTCCACTTT. Drawing the rest from reference TRBV29-1 and TRBJ1-6, the complete variable domain is SAVISQKPSRDICQRGTSLTIQCQVDSQVTMMFWYRQQPGQSLTLIATANQGSEATYESGFVIDKFPISRPNLTFSTLTVSNMSPEDSSIYLCSVEIGGDSPLHFGNGTRLTVT.

The gene calls are TRBV10-3 and TRBJ1-5; D perhaps matches TRBD1 (6 bases). V gave up 6 bases and J gave up 1 base, with 10 bases separating them. The germline CDR1 and CDR2 sequences are ENHRY and SYGVKD. The CDR3 consists of 14 residues. The DNA of the CDR3 is TGTGCCATCAGCTTAGGACAGAGCAATCAGCCCCAGCATTTT. Amino acid sequence: CAISLGQSNQPQHF.

The chain is built from TRBV7-6 and TRBJ2-5, with TRBD2 matching 11 bases. Germline V CDR1 and CDR2: SGHVS, FNYEAQ. The CDR3 totals 16 residues. With V trimmed by 3 bases and J by 5 bases, 8 bases remained unmatched. The CDR3: CASSFGVAGGLETQYF. The CDR3, as DNA: TGTGCCAGCAGCTTCGGCGTAGCGGGGGGGCTTGAGACCCAGTACTTC.

This sequence joins TRBV27 and TRBJ2-1; 9 bases are a match to TRBD1. Germline CDR1 and CDR2: MNHEY and SMNVEV (reference sequence). The ends lost 6 bases at V and 3 bases at J; junction bases unmatched: 12. This CDR3 region has 17 residues. The CDR3 loop is CASSNPHWDRDYNEQFF. In DNA, the CDR3 is TGTGCCAGCAGCAACCCCCATTGGGACAGGGACTACAATGAGCAGTTCTTC.

The J gene is TRBJ2-3, the V gene TRBV5-8; tentatively, D is TRBD2 (6 bases). Germline V gives CDR1 SGHTS, CDR2 YDEGEE. The CDR3 has 15 residues. V was shortened by 5 bases and J by 0 bases, with 13 bases between the two germline ends. CDR3 amino acids: CASRGGFTSTDTQYF. For the CDR3, the DNA is TGTGCCAGCAGGGGAGGCTTTACTAGCACAGATACGCAGTATTTT.

V gene TRBV5-1 combines with J gene TRBJ2-3, with 12 bases lining up with TRBD2. With 0 bases clipped from V and 3 bases from J, the junction kept 5 bases outside the gene matches. Germline V CDR1 and CDR2: SGHRS, YFSETQ. The CDR3 contains 17 residues. The CDR3 sequence: CASSLGLAGGPTDTQYF. The DNA of the CDR3 is TGCGCCAGCAGCTTGGGGCTAGCGGGAGGGCCGACAGATACGCAGTATTTT.

The rearrangement links TRBV6-5 to TRBJ1-2; no clear D. V shed 6 bases and J shed 0 bases, with 11 bases lying between them. CDR1 and CDR2 from the germline V gene are MNHEY and SVGAGI. This CDR3 has 14 amino acids. The CDR3: CASSSPLANYGYTF. CDR3 in DNA: TGTGCCAGCAGCTCCCCTCTTGCTAACTATGGCTACACCTTC.

V and J are TRBV7-8 and TRBJ1-4; a weak D match, TRBD1 (6 bases). The CDR3 has 16 residues. Trimming removed 5 bases at V and 8 bases at J, with 21 bases between. Germline CDR1 and CDR2: SGHVS and FQNEAQ. For the CDR3, the DNA is TGTGCCAGCAGCCGTCTTGGGGCAGGGGAGATAGAAAAACTGTTTTTT. This sequence encodes CASSRLGAGEIEKLFF.

V and J are TRBV6-5 and TRBJ2-7; 10 nucleotides align to TRBD1. The CDR3 runs to 15 residues. V was clipped by 6 bases and J by 3 bases; unmatched bases: 8. Germline values: CDR1 MNHEY, CDR2 SVGAGI. The CDR3 region is CASSGGGTGDYEQYF. For the CDR3, the DNA is TGTGCCAGCAGCGGGGGGGGGACAGGGGACTACGAGCAGTACTTC.

This chain connects TRBV7-3 to TRBJ2-7; D possibly corresponds to TRBD2 (6 bases). Germline values: CDR1 SGHTA, CDR2 FQGTGA. This CDR3 has 13 residues. With 0 bases removed from V and 7 bases from J, the gap between germline ends came to 10 bases. The CDR3 here is CASSLTSGDEQYF. CDR3 bases: TGTGCCAGCAGCTTAACATCGGGGGATGAGCAGTACTTC.

The V and J genes are TRBV19 and TRBJ2-7; D may be TRBD2 (5 bases). This CDR3 has 16 amino acids. V was pared by 4 bases and J by 0 bases, with 16 bases between. Germline CDR1 is LNHDA and CDR2 is SQIVND (reference sequence). The CDR3 region is CASSKSGGRSSYEQYF. The CDR3 DNA reads as TGTGCCAGTAGTAAGTCTGGCGGGCGGAGCTCCTACGAGCAGTACTTC.

The CDR3: CASSEGRGATGAFF. In DNA form, the CDR3 reads TGTGCCAGCAGTGAAGGGCGCGGCGCCACCGGGGCTTTCTTT. The gene calls are TRBV2 and TRBJ1-1; D ambiguous. Trimming took off 1 base at V and 11 bases at J, with 17 bases between the two ends. There are 14 residues in the CDR3. Germline V gene sequence: CDR1 SNHLY, CDR2 FYNNEI. The full variable domain, rest sourced from reference TRBV2 and TRBJ1-1, is EPEVTQTPSHQVTQMGQEVILRCVPISNHLYFYWYRQILGQKVEFLVSFYNNEISEKSEIFDDQFSVERPDGSNFTLKIRSTKLEDSAMYFCASSEGRGATGAFFGQGTRLTVV.

The genes are TRBV27 and TRBJ1-5; 7 bases align to TRBD1. Looked up from germline, CDR1 is MNHEY and CDR2 is SMNVEV (reference sequence). The V gene end was trimmed by 4 bases and the J gene end by 4 bases; junction bases not matched to a gene: 7. This CDR3 contains 15 residues. The chain's CDR3 is CASSSGLDRNQPQHF. The CDR3 nucleotides are TGTGCCAGCAGTTCGGGGTTGGACAGGAATCAGCCCCAGCATTTT.

The gene calls are TRBV29-1 and TRBJ1-1; D not resolved. The germline gives CDR1 SQVTM, CDR2 ANQGSEA. This CDR3 comprises 13 residues. V lost 3 bases and J 4 bases, leaving 12 bases between the germline ends. The CDR3 DNA is TGCAGCGTTGAGAGGCCGCAGACCACTGAAGCTTTCTTT. It specifies CSVERPQTTEAFF.

V usage is TRBV7-9 and J usage is TRBJ2-7; TRBD2 matches 7 bases. With V trimmed by 5 bases and J by 1 base, 5 bases remained unmatched. CDR1 is SEHNR and CDR2 is FQNEAQ in the germline V gene (reference sequence). The CDR3 is made up of 14 amino acids. The CDR3 protein is CASSTAAGSYEQYF. The DNA of the CDR3 is TGTGCCAGCAGCACAGCAGCGGGGTCCTACGAGCAGTACTTC.

The gene calls are TRBV5-1 and TRBJ1-1, with D possibly being TRBD1 (5 bases). Germline V CDR1 and CDR2: SGHRS, YFSETQ. The CDR3 is made up of 15 amino acids. Trimming left V 2 bases short and J 1 base short, with 12 bases between. CDR3 amino acids: CASSFQGAENTEAFF. The DNA for the CDR3 is TGCGCCAGCAGCTTCCAGGGCGCGGAGAACACTGAAGCTTTCTTT.

The chain links TRBV2 to TRBJ2-1; 8 bases fit TRBD1. V gave up 7 bases and J gave up 9 bases; unmatched junction bases: 11. Germline V gene lookup returns CDR1 SNHLY and CDR2 FYNNEI. This CDR3 is 14 amino acids long. This chain's CDR3 is CASTDGTGGPEQFF. The CDR3 DNA reads TGTGCCAGCACCGACGGGACAGGAGGGCCTGAGCAGTTCTTC.

This chain joins TRBV5-1 and TRBJ2-1, with 9 positions matching TRBD2. This CDR3 comprises 18 residues. Germline V gene sequence: CDR1 SGHRS, CDR2 YFSETQ. After removal of 3 bases from V and 10 bases from J, the junction contained 20 bases not matched to a gene. This CDR3 reads CASSSGPSGGTVGYEQFF. The CDR3 region has the DNA TGCGCCAGCAGCTCCGGGCCCAGCGGGGGGACCGTGGGGTACGAGCAGTTCTTC.

The V and J genes are TRBV19 and TRBJ2-1, with TRBD1 matching over 7 bases. Per germline, CDR1 LNHDA and CDR2 SQIVND (reference sequence). The CDR3 loop spans 15 amino acids. V was pared by 5 bases and J by 6 bases, with 10 bases of the junction left unmatched. CDR3 DNA: TGTGCCAGTAGTCTTAGACAGGGTGGGGGCAATGAGCAGTTCTTC. Its translation is CASSLRQGGGNEQFF.

The chain carries TRBV15 and TRBJ1-1; a possible D gene is TRBD1 (5 bases). Germline V gives CDR1 LNHNV, CDR2 YYDKDF (reference sequence). V lost 5 bases, J lost 5 bases, and 12 bases lay in between. The CDR3 covers 13 residues. The CDR3 here is CATSSRRGTEAFF. In nucleotides, the CDR3 is TGTGCCACCAGCTCTAGAAGGGGTACTGAAGCTTTCTTT.

This chain joins TRBV6-6 and TRBJ1-1; 9 nucleotides agree with TRBD1. Germline CDR1 reads MNHNY; CDR2 reads SVGAGI (reference sequence). The CDR3 length is 19 residues. The V gene end was trimmed by 5 bases and the J gene end by 5 bases; junction bases not matched to a gene: 21. CDR3 DNA: TGTGCCAGCAGTCCTCGAGGGACAGGGTATGAGTACGGCGATACTGAAGCTTTCTTT. Translated: CASSPRGTGYEYGDTEAFF.

The V gene is TRBV5-6, the J gene TRBJ1-4; a weak D match, TRBD1 (6 bases). Trimming cost V 2 bases and J 8 bases, with 19 bases left between them. Germline V gene data show CDR1 as SGHDT and CDR2 as YYEEEE. The CDR3 spans 16 residues. The CDR3 protein is CASSFDRQIGREKLFF. As DNA, the CDR3 is TGTGCCAGCAGCTTTGACAGGCAAATTGGCAGAGAAAAACTGTTTTTT. The complete variable domain, with remaining parts taken from reference TRBV5-6 and TRBJ1-4, reads DAGVTQSPTHLIKTRGQQVTLRCSPKSGHDTVSWYQQALGQGPQFIFQYYEEEERQRGNFPDRFSGHQFPNYSSELNVNALLLGDSALYLCASSFDRQIGREKLFFGSGTQLSVL.

V gene TRBV12-5 combines with J gene TRBJ2-7; 11 bases map to TRBD2. The CDR3 spans 13 residues. The germline V gene encodes CDR1 LGHNT and CDR2 FRNRAP. V was clipped by 7 bases and J by 3 bases; unmatched bases: 2. DNA for the CDR3: TGTGCTAGTGCACTAGCGGGGGACTACGAGCAGTACTTC. This gives the protein CASALAGDYEQYF.

The chain employs TRBV2 and TRBJ1-5; TRBD1 matches at 8 bases. V was pared by 6 bases and J by 6 bases, with 10 bases of the junction left unmatched. The CDR3 spans 15 residues. The germline gives CDR1 SNHLY, CDR2 FYNNEI. This CDR3 reads CASSLGQGGIQPQHF. The DNA for the CDR3 is TGTGCCAGCAGCCTCGGACAGGGCGGGATTCAGCCCCAGCATTTT.

This chain uses TRBV27 with TRBJ1-2; 7 bases match TRBD1. With V trimmed by 5 bases and J by 8 bases, 14 bases remained unmatched. CDR3 length equals 15 residues. In germline, CDR1 is MNHEY, CDR2 SMNVEV (reference sequence). The CDR3 sequence is CASSDRQGSFEGYTF. In DNA, the CDR3 is TGTGCCAGCAGTGATCGACAGGGTTCTTTTGAGGGCTACACCTTC.

This clone showed up just once. The CDR3 sequence: CASSLVPGQGRGYNSPLHF. Written as DNA, the CDR3 is TGTGCCAGCAGCCTTGTCCCGGGACAGGGCCGTGGATATAATTCACCCCTCCACTTT. This sequence joins TRBV7-8 and TRBJ1-6; 9 bases are shared with TRBD1. Germline CDR1 reads SGHVS; CDR2 reads FQNEAQ. The J segment lost 4 bases and the V segment lost 5 bases, leaving 15 bases of the junction unmatched. The CDR3 is 19 residues long.

The chain carries TRBV29-1 and TRBJ1-2; TRBD1 aligns across 9 bases. V was clipped by 0 bases and J by 4 bases; unmatched bases: 6. Per germline, CDR1 SQVTM and CDR2 ANQGSEA. The CDR3 consists of 15 residues. CDR3 region: CSVEDLGDRAYGYTF. CDR3 coding DNA: TGCAGCGTTGAAGATTTGGGGGACAGGGCCTATGGCTACACCTTC. Full variable domain (missing parts from reference TRBV29-1 and TRBJ1-2): SAVISQKPSRDICQRGTSLTIQCQVDSQVTMMFWYRQQPGQSLTLIATANQGSEATYESGFVIDKFPISRPNLTFSTLTVSNMSPEDSSIYLCSVEDLGDRAYGYTFGSGTRLTVV.

The rearrangement joins TRBV10-2 to TRBJ1-1; weak D call: TRBD1 (5 bases). The germline gives CDR1 WSHSY, CDR2 SAAADI. The V and J ends lost 2 bases and 8 bases respectively, with 12 bases between them. There are 13 residues in the CDR3. CDR3 sequence reads: CASSERGNIEAFF. The DNA for the CDR3 is TGCGCCAGCAGTGAGAGGGGAAACATAGAAGCTTTCTTT.